The 29 T cell receptor beta chains in this list originate from one sample, sequenced in a study of cytomegalovirus exposure and HLA in healthy donors. Primers for the PCR totalled 60 Vbeta and 13 Jbeta. Sequenced by immunoSEQ multiplex PCR; TCRdb stores in-frame clones only, minus some. The top ten clones hold approximately 2% of a sample with some 150,000 clones, around 72% of them seen once. The sample was PBMCs. Receptor source: a man in his forties in good health and CMV-seronegative.

The chain has TRBV9 and TRBJ1-1, with TRBD1 identical over 11 bases. CDR3 length equals 13 residues. V shed 9 bases and J 5 bases; nucleotides not matched to a gene: 6. In germline, CDR1 is SGDLS, CDR2 YYNGEE. The CDR3 DNA sequence: TGTGCCACGGGACAGGGGGTCGGGACTGAAGCTTTCTTT. It encodes CATGQGVGTEAFF.

V and J are TRBV27 and TRBJ2-2; 8 bases fit TRBD1. Germline V gives CDR1 MNHEY, CDR2 SMNVEV (reference sequence). Unmatched junction bases numbered 3, after V lost 6 bases and J lost 0 bases. There are 15 residues in the CDR3. The CDR3 DNA sequence: TGTGCCAGCAGGCGGACAGGGACGAACACCGGGGAGCTGTTTTTT. It specifies CASRRTGTNTGELFF.

J is TRBJ1-1 and V is TRBV6-1; TRBD1 is a possible D gene (5 bases). The germline V gene has CDR1 MNHNS and CDR2 SASEGT. This CDR3 region has 14 residues. V was cut by 3 bases and J by 7 bases, with 15 bases left in between. CDR3 amino acids: CASSDRVKVIEAFF. The CDR3 nucleotides are TGTGCCAGCAGTGACAGGGTGAAGGTTATTGAAGCTTTCTTT.

This chain uses TRBV5-1 with TRBJ1-1; D is possibly TRBD1 (6 bases). V was trimmed by 4 bases and J by 0 bases, leaving 16 bases between them. CDR1 and CDR2 from the germline V gene are SGHRS and YFSETQ. This CDR3 region has 16 residues. The CDR3 region is CASSPSRQAVNTEAFF. The CDR3, as DNA: TGCGCCAGCAGCCCCAGTAGACAGGCAGTGAACACTGAAGCTTTCTTT.

V usage is TRBV7-2 and J usage is TRBJ1-4; no reliable D call. CDR1 and CDR2 from the germline V gene are SGHTA and FQGNSA. The V end was cut by 1 base, the J end by 5 bases, with 8 bases between. CDR3 length equals 14 residues. The CDR3, as DNA: TGTGCCAGCAGCTTAGGGGCTTCCAATGAAAAACTGTTTTTT. Its translation is CASSLGASNEKLFF. The full variable domain, its missing parts supplied by reference TRBV7-2 and TRBJ1-4, is GAGVSQSPSNKVTEKGKDVELRCDPISGHTALYWYRQSLGQGLEFLIYFQGNSAPDKSGLPSDRFSAERTGGSVSTLTIQRTQQEDSAVYLCASSLGASNEKLFFGSGTQLSVL.

This chain links TRBV2 with TRBJ1-4; 11 bases agree with TRBD1. Germline V gives CDR1 SNHLY, CDR2 FYNNEI. Trimming at V came to 8 bases and at J to 5 bases, leaving 4 bases not matched to a gene. This CDR3 has 14 amino acids. In nucleotides, the CDR3 is TGTGCCAGCTACCGGGACAGGGGGAATGAAAAACTGTTTTTT. This translates into CASYRDRGNEKLFF.

V is TRBV5-1 and J is TRBJ1-1; D gene uncertain. V was cut by 0 bases and J by 0 bases, with 6 bases left in between. Germline CDR1 reads SGHRS; CDR2 reads YFSETQ. The CDR3 length is 14 residues. CDR3 region: CASSLASLNTEAFF. Written as DNA, the CDR3 is TGCGCCAGCAGCTTGGCCTCTCTGAACACTGAAGCTTTCTTT.

The count of this clone is one. The chain is built from TRBV7-9 and TRBJ2-1, with 8 bases aligning to TRBD2. CDR1 is SEHNR and CDR2 is FQNEAQ in the germline V gene (reference sequence). V shed 3 bases, J shed 7 bases, and the junction held 11 bases outside the gene matches. CDR3 length equals 16 residues. Here the CDR3 DNA reads TGTGCCAGCAGCTTTCGGGGGGGGAGAGGGGATAATGAGCAGTTCTTC. Translation: CASSFRGGRGDNEQFF. Full variable domain (remainder filled in from reference TRBV7-9 and TRBJ2-1): DTGVSQNPRHKITKRGQNVTFRCDPISEHNRLYWYRQTLGQGPEFLTYFQNEAQLEKSRLLSDRFSAERPKGSFSTLEIQRTEQGDSAMYLCASSFRGGRGDNEQFFGPGTRLTVL.

This clone has only one observation. This chain joins TRBV7-9 and TRBJ2-7; D remains ambiguous. Trimming shortened V by 2 bases and J by 2 bases, and 13 bases separated the two germline ends. This CDR3 comprises 15 residues. Per the germline V gene, CDR1 is SEHNR and CDR2 is FQNEAQ (reference sequence). The CDR3 protein is CASSLTPGTTYEQYF. The CDR3 nucleotides are TGTGCCAGCAGCTTAACCCCCGGCACTACCTACGAGCAGTACTTC.

The rearrangement links TRBV2 to TRBJ2-5, with D possibly matching TRBD2 (7 bases). V lost 6 bases, J lost 7 bases, and 15 bases lay in between. Germline loops: CDR1 SNHLY, CDR2 FYNNEI. The CDR3 totals 13 residues. Here the CDR3 reads CASRAGGQGTQYF. The CDR3 DNA sequence: TGTGCCAGCAGGGCCGGGGGGCAGGGGACCCAGTACTTC.

The chain employs TRBV2 and TRBJ2-7, with 11 nucleotides matching TRBD2. V trimming: 5 bases; J trimming: 2 bases; junction bases outside the gene matches: 8. The germline V gene encodes CDR1 SNHLY and CDR2 FYNNEI. The CDR3 consists of 16 residues. The CDR3 is CASSLQLAGAAYEQYF. Here the CDR3 DNA reads TGTGCCAGCAGTCTTCAACTAGCGGGGGCCGCCTACGAGCAGTACTTC.

This rearrangement joins TRBV5-6 to TRBJ1-2, with D possibly matching TRBD1 (5 bases). Trimming left V 1 base short and J 0 bases short, with 7 bases between. This CDR3 spans 14 amino acids. CDR1 SGHDT and CDR2 YYEEEE come from the germline V gene. The chain's CDR3 is CASSLRQSNYGYTF. CDR3 coding DNA: TGTGCCAGCAGCTTGAGACAGTCTAACTATGGCTACACCTTC.

This chain links TRBV5-1 with TRBJ2-7; D is perhaps TRBD1 (5 bases). The CDR3 totals 14 residues. Germline V lookup: CDR1 SGHRS, CDR2 YFSETQ. V was trimmed by 1 base and J by 2 bases, leaving 10 bases between them. In DNA, the CDR3 is TGCGCCAGCAGCTTGCAACAGGCTCCCTACGAGCAGTACTTC. Protein product: CASSLQQAPYEQYF.

This chain connects TRBV6-5 to TRBJ2-5; tentative D call: TRBD1 (6 bases). CDR1 is MNHEY and CDR2 is SVGAGI in the germline V gene. The CDR3 consists of 13 residues. Deletions cut 7 bases from V and 2 bases from J, with 11 bases between. The CDR3 coding sequence is TGTGCCAGCACCGAGACAGGACAAGAGACCCAGTACTTC. This sequence encodes CASTETGQETQYF.

V gene TRBV11-2 combines with J gene TRBJ2-7; 12 nucleotides line up with TRBD2. The J segment lost 1 base and the V segment lost 4 bases, leaving 2 bases of the junction unmatched. The CDR3 has 15 amino acids. The germline V gene encodes CDR1 SGHAT and CDR2 FQNNGV. DNA for the CDR3: TGTGCCAGCAGCTCCCTAGCGGGGGGGTCCTACGAGCAGTACTTC. Translation: CASSSLAGGSYEQYF.

The chain joins TRBV29-1 to TRBJ2-7; maybe TRBD2 (5 bases). Germline lookup yields CDR1 SQVTM and CDR2 ANQGSEA. Between the trimmed V and J ends, which lost 5 bases and 7 bases, there was a span of 15 bases. The CDR3 is made up of 12 amino acids. This CDR3 reads CSVSADFGEQYF. The CDR3 nucleotides are TGCAGCGTTTCGGCGGACTTTGGGGAGCAGTACTTC.

On this clone itself: A junction end diverges from the germline sequence, so it may reflect a read error. The chain is built from TRBV27 and TRBJ1-5; D is perhaps TRBD1 (5 bases). The CDR3 covers 16 residues. Germline CDR1 is MNHEY and CDR2 is SMNVEV (reference sequence). CDR3: CASSLRQGGLGQPQNF. CDR3 sequence (DNA): TGTGCCAGCAGTTTAAGGCAGGGAGGTTTGGGTCAGCCCCAGAATTTT.

The chain recombines TRBV5-4 with TRBJ1-3; no clear D gene. The CDR3 is 15 amino acids. The V and J ends lost 4 bases and 0 bases respectively, with 11 bases between them. From germline, CDR1 is SGHNT and CDR2 YYREEE (reference sequence). This chain's CDR3 is CASSPSSSSGNTIYF. CDR3 bases: TGTGCCAGCAGCCCGTCAAGCTCCTCTGGAAACACCATATATTTT.

The chain has TRBV28 and TRBJ2-2; tentatively, D is TRBD1 (6 bases). Trimming removed 5 bases from V and 7 bases from J, with 20 bases in between. Germline V gives CDR1 MDHEN, CDR2 SYDVKM. CDR3 length equals 16 residues. CDR3 residues: CASSQIRTAVSGELFF. The CDR3 DNA follows: TGTGCCAGCAGTCAGATAAGGACAGCCGTTAGCGGGGAGCTGTTTTTT.

CDR3 sequence reads: CASSWGGGVEAFF. Here the CDR3 DNA reads TGTGCCAGCAGCTGGGGCGGGGGCGTTGAAGCTTTCTTT. The rearrangement uses TRBV27 and TRBJ1-1; possibly TRBD1 for D (6 bases). Trimming shortened V by 6 bases and J by 7 bases, and 15 bases separated the two germline ends. This CDR3 spans 13 amino acids. CDR1 and CDR2 from the germline V gene are MNHEY and SMNVEV (reference sequence).

CDR3 DNA: TGTGCCAGCAGTTCCGGGACAGGGGTCGAGCAGTACTTC. It translates to CASSSGTGVEQYF. The chain combines TRBV7-3 with TRBJ2-7, with 10 bases matching TRBD1. V was pared by 6 bases and J by 6 bases, with 5 bases of the junction left unmatched. Per the germline V gene, CDR1 is SGHTA and CDR2 is FQGTGA. The CDR3 loop spans 13 amino acids.

This rearrangement joins TRBV5-1 to TRBJ1-3; D perhaps matches TRBD1 (5 bases). Germline V gives CDR1 SGHRS, CDR2 YFSETQ. The CDR3 is 14 residues long. Trimming took 4 bases from V and 10 from J, leaving 18 bases between them. CDR3 region: CASSPRGTQGTIYF. In nucleotides, the CDR3 is TGCGCCAGCAGCCCCCGGGGGACTCAGGGAACCATATATTTT. Full variable domain (rest looked up from reference TRBV5-1 and TRBJ1-3): KAGVTQTPRYLIKTRGQQVTLSCSPISGHRSVSWYQQTPGQGLQFLFEYFSETQRNKGNFPGRFSGRQFSNSRSEMNVSTLELGDSALYLCASSPRGTQGTIYFGEGSWLTVV.

V and J are TRBV4-1 and TRBJ1-4; 9 nucleotides line up with TRBD1. The CDR3 totals 15 residues. After removal of 3 bases from V and 7 bases from J, the junction contained 6 bases not matched to a gene. Germline CDR1 and CDR2: MGHRA and YSYEKL. The CDR3 here is CASSQRTGDFEKLFF. The CDR3 DNA is TGCGCCAGCAGCCAGCGGACAGGGGATTTTGAAAAACTGTTTTTT.

The J gene is TRBJ2-7, the V gene TRBV5-6; TRBD2 is a possible D gene (7 bases). The CDR3 covers 18 residues. In germline, CDR1 is SGHDT, CDR2 YYEEEE. Trimming removed 2 bases at V and 1 base at J, with 22 bases between. For the CDR3, the DNA is TGTGCCAGCAGCTTACTTCGCTTAGGGGGGGGGAAATCCTACGAGCAGTACTTC. Translation gives CASSLLRLGGGKSYEQYF.

This chain connects TRBV27 to TRBJ2-7, with TRBD2 matching 9 bases. The CDR3 extends over 16 amino acids. Germline V gene sequence: CDR1 MNHEY, CDR2 SMNVEV (reference sequence). V shed 1 base and J 0 bases; nucleotides not matched to a gene: 4. The CDR3 sequence is CASSLFASGISYEQYF. CDR3 in DNA: TGTGCCAGCAGTTTATTCGCTAGCGGGATCTCCTACGAGCAGTACTTC.

CDR3 region: CASSSLRGQGECEQYF. The CDR3 nucleotides are TGTGCCAGCAGTTCCCTCCGGGGACAGGGAGAGTGCGAGCAGTACTTC. This chain uses TRBV6-5 with TRBJ2-7, with TRBD1 matching 9 bases. The V segment lost 4 bases and the J segment 6 bases; nucleotides outside the gene matches: 13. The germline CDR1 and CDR2 sequences are MNHEY and SVGAGI. The CDR3 is 16 amino acids.

This chain links TRBV4-1 with TRBJ1-1; a weak D match, TRBD1 (6 bases). Trimming took 1 base from V and 1 from J, leaving 7 bases between them. From germline, CDR1 is MGHRA and CDR2 YSYEKL. The CDR3 contains 14 residues. The DNA of the CDR3 is TGCGCCAGCAGCCAAGTAGGGGGGAACACTGAAGCTTTCTTT. Translation gives CASSQVGGNTEAFF.

The V gene is TRBV7-9, the J gene TRBJ2-2, with 9 positions matching TRBD2. From germline, CDR1 is SEHNR and CDR2 FQNEAQ (reference sequence). CDR3 size: 15 residues. V trimming: 5 bases; J trimming: 8 bases; junction bases outside the gene matches: 9. DNA of the CDR3: TGTGCCAGCAGCCAGACTAGCGGTGGGGCAGGGGAGCTGTTTTTT. This encodes CASSQTSGGAGELFF.

The rearrangement uses TRBV4-1 and TRBJ1-1, with D possibly TRBD1 on 6 matching bases. The CDR3 loop spans 18 amino acids. The germline V gene has CDR1 MGHRA and CDR2 YSYEKL. V lost 1 base and J lost 3, with 21 bases in between. The CDR3 nucleotides are TGCGCCAGCAGCCAAGGTGGTCAGGGGCTCATGTATCACACTGAAGCTTTCTTT. It specifies CASSQGGQGLMYHTEAFF.